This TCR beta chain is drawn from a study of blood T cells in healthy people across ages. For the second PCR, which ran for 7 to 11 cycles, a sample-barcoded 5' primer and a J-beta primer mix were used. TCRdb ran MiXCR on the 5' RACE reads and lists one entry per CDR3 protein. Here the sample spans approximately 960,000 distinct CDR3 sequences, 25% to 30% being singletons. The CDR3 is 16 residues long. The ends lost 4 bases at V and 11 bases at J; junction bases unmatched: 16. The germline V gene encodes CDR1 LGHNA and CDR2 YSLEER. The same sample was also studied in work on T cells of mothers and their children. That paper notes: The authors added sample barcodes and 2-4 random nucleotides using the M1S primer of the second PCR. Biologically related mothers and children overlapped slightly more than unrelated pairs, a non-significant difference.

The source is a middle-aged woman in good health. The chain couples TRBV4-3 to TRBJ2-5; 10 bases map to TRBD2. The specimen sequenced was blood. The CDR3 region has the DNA TGCGCCAGCAGCCCAGGAGGGCTAGCGGGGGTCAATGAGCAGTACTTC. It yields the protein CASSPGGLAGVNEQYF.